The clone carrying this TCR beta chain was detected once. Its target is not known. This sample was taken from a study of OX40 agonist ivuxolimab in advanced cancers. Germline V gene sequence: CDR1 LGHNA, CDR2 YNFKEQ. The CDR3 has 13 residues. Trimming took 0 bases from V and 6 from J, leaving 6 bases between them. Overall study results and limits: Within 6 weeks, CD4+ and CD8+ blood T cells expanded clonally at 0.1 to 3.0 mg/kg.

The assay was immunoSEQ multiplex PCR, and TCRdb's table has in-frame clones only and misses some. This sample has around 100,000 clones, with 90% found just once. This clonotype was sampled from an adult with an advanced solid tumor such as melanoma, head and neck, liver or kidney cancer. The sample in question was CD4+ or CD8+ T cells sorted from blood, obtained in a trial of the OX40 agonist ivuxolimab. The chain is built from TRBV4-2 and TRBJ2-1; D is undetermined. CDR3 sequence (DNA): TGTGCCAGCAGCCAAGACTACCTCAATGAGCAGTTCTTC. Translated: CASSQDYLNEQFF.